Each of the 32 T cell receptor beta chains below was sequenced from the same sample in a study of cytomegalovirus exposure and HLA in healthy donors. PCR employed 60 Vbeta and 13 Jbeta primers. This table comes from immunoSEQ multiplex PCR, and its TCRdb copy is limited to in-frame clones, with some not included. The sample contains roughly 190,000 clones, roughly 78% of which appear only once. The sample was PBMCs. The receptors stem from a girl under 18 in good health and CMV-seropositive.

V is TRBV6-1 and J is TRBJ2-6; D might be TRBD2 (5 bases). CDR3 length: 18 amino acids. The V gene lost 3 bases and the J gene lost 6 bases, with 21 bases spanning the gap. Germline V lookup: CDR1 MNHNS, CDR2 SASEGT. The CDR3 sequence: CASSESSWSAAAANVLTF. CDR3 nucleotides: TGTGCCAGCAGTGAGAGTTCGTGGTCCGCAGCGGCGGCCAACGTCCTGACTTTC.

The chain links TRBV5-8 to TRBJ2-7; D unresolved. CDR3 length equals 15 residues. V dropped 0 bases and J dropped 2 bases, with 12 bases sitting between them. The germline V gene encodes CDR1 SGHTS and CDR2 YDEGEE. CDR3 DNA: TGTGCCAGCAGCTTGGCCGGTATTACCGCCTACGAGCAGTACTTC. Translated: CASSLAGITAYEQYF.

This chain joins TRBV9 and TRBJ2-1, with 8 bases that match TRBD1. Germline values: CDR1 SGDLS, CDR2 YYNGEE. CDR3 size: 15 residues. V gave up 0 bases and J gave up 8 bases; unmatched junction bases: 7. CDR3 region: CASSVAAGGGDEQFF. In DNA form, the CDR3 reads TGTGCCAGCAGCGTAGCGGCAGGGGGCGGGGATGAGCAGTTCTTC. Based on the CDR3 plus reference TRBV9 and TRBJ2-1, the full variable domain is DSGVTQTPKHLITATGQRVTLRCSPRSGDLSVYWYQQSLDQGLQFLIQYYNGEERAKGNILERFSAQQFPDLHSELNLSSLELGDSALYFCASSVAAGGGDEQFFGPGTRLTVL.

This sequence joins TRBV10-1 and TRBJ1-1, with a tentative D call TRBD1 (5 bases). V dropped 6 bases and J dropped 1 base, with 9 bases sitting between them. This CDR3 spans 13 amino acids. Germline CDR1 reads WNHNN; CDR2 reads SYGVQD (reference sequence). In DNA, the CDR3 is TGCGCCAGCAGGGGACTGGAGAACACTGAAGCTTTCTTT. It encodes CASRGLENTEAFF.

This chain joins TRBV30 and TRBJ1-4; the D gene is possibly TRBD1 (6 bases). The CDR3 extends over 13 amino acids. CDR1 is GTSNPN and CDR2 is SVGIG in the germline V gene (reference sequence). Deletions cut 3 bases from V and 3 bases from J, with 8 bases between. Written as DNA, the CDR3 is TGTGCCTGGAGGACAGGCCCTAATGAAAAACTGTTTTTT. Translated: CAWRTGPNEKLFF.

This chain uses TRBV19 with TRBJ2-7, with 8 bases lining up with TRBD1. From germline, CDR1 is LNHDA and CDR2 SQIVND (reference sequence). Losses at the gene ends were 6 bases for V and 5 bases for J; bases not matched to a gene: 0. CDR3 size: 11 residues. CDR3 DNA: TGTGCCAGTAGACAGGGGGACGAGCAGTACTTC. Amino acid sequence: CASRQGDEQYF.

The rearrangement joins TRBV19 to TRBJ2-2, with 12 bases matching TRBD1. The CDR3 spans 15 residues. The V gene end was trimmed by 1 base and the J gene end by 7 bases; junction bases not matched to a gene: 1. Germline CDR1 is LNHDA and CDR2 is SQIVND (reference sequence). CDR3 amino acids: CASSIGDRGLGELFF. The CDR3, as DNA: TGTGCCAGTAGTATAGGGGACAGGGGGCTCGGGGAGCTGTTTTTT.

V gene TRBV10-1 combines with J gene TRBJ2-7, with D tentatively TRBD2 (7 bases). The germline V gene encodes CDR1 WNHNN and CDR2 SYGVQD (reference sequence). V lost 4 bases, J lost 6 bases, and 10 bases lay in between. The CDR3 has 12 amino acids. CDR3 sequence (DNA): TGCGCCAGCAGTGGAGGGGGGGTCGAGCAGTACTTC. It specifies CASSGGGVEQYF.

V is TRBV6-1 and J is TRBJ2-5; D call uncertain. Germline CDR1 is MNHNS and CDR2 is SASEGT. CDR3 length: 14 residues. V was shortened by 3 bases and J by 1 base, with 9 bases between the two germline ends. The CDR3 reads CASSDRRRQETQYF. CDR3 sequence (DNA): TGTGCCAGCAGTGACCGGCGGCGCCAAGAGACCCAGTACTTC.

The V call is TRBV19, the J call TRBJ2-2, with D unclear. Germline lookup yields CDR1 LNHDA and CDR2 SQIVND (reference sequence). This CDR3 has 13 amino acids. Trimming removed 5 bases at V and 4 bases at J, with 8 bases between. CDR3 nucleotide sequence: TGTGCCAGTAGTGAGTACAGCACCGGGGAGCTGTTTTTT. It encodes CASSEYSTGELFF.

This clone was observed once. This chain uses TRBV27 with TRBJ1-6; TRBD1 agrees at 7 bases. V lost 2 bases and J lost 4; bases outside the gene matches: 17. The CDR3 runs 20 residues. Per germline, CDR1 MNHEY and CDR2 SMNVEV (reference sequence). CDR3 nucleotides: TGTGCCAGCAGTTTACTCTTTTGGACAGGAGACAGGTTGTATAATTCACCCCTCCACTTT. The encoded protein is CASSLLFWTGDRLYNSPLHF.

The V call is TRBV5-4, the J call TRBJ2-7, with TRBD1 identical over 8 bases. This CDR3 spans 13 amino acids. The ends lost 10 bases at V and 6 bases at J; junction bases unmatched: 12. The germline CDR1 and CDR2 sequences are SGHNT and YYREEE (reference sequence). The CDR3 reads CASSRTGSGEQYF. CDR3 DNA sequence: TGTGCCTCTTCCAGGACAGGGTCGGGCGAGCAGTACTTC.

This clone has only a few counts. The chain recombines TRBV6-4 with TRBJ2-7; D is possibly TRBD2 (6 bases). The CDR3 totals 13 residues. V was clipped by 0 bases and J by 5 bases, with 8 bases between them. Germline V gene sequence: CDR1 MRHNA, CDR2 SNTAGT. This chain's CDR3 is CASSDSPSDEQYF. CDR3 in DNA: TGTGCCAGCAGTGACTCGCCTAGCGACGAGCAGTACTTC.

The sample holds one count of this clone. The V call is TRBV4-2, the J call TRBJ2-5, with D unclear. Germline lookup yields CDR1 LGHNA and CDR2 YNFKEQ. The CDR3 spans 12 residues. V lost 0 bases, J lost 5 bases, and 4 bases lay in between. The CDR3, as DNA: TGTGCCAGCAGCCAAGATTCGGAGACCCAGTACTTC. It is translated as CASSQDSETQYF.

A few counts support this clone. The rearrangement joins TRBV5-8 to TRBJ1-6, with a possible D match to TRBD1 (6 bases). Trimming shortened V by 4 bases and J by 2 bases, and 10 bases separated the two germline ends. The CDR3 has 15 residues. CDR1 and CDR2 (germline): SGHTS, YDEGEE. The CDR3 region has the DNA TGTGCCAGCAGCGTCGACAGGCCCTATAATTCACCCCTCCACTTT. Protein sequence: CASSVDRPYNSPLHF.

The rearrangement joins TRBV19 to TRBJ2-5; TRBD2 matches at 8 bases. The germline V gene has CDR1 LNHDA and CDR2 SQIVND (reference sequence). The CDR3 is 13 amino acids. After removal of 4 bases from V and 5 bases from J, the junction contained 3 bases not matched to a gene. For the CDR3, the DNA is TGTGCCAGTAGTACAGGACTAGCCGAGACCCAGTACTTC. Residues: CASSTGLAETQYF.

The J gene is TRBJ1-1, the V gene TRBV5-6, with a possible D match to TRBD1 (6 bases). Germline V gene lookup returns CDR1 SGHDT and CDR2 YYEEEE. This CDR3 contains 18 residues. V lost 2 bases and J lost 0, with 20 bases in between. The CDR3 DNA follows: TGTGCCAGCAGCTTTTCCTCATGGACAGAGACCTTGAACACTGAAGCTTTCTTT. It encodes CASSFSSWTETLNTEAFF.

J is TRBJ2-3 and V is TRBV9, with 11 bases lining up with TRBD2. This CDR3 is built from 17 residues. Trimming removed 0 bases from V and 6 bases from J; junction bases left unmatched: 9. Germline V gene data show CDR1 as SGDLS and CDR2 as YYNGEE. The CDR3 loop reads CASSVGIAGGKGDTQYF. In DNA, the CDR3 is TGTGCCAGCAGCGTAGGGATAGCGGGGGGGAAGGGTGATACGCAGTATTTT.

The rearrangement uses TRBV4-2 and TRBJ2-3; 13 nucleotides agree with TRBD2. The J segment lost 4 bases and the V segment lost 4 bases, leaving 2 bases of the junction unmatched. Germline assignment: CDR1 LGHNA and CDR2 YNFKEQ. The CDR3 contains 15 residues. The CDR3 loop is CASSLGLAGSDTQYF. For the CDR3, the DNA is TGTGCCAGCAGCCTGGGACTAGCGGGGTCAGATACGCAGTATTTT.

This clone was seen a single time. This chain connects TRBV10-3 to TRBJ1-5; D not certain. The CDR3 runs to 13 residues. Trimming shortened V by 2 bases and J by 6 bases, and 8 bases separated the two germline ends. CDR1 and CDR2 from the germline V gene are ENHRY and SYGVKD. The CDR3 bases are TGTGCCATCAGTGAGGGCCGGGGTCAGCCCCAGCATTTT. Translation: CAISEGRGQPQHF.

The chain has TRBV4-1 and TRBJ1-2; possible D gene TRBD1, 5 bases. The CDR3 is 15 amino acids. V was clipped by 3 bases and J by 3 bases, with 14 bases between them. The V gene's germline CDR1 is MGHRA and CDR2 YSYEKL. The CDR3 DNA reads TGCGCCAGCAGCCATAAGAGGGAGGGGTACTATGGCTACACCTTC. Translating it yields CASSHKREGYYGYTF.

Here the CDR3 reads CASSKRGGDTGELFF. The CDR3 region has the DNA TGCGCCAGCAGCAAGCGAGGGGGGGACACCGGGGAGCTGTTTTTT. The genes are TRBV5-1 and TRBJ2-2; D may be TRBD2 (7 bases). Trimming cost V 4 bases and J 3 bases, with 13 bases left between them. CDR3 size: 15 residues. CDR1 is SGHRS and CDR2 is YFSETQ in the germline V gene.

The CDR3 protein is CAWSVDKNYGYTF. The DNA of the CDR3 is TGTGCCTGGAGTGTCGACAAGAACTATGGCTACACCTTC. The chain employs TRBV30 and TRBJ1-2; unclear D gene. Germline assignment: CDR1 GTSNPN and CDR2 SVGIG (reference sequence). This CDR3 has 13 amino acids. Deletions cut 0 bases from V and 2 bases from J, with 7 bases between.

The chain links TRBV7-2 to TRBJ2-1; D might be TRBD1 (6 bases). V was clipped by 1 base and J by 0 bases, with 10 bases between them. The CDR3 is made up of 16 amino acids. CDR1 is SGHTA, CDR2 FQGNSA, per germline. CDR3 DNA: TGTGCCAGCAGCTTAGTGGGGGCCAGCTCCTACAATGAGCAGTTCTTC. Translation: CASSLVGASSYNEQFF.

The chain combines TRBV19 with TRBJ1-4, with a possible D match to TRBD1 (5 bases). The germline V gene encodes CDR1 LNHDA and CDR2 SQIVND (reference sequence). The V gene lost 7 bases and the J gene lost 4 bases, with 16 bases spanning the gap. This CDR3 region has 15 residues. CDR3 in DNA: TGTGCCAGTACCCACCTCATGGGGGGTAATGAAAAACTGTTTTTT. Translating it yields CASTHLMGGNEKLFF.

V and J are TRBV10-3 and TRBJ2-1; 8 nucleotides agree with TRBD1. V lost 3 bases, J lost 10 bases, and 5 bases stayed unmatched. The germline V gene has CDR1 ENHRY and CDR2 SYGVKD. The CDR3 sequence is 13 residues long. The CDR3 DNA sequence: TGTGCCATCAGTGATCAGGGGGCGGGAGAGCAGTTCTTC. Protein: CAISDQGAGEQFF.

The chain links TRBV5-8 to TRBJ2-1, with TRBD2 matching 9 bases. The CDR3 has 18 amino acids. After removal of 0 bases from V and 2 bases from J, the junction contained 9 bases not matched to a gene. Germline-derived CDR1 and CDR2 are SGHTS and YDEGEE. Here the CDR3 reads CASSLASGGPRTYNEQFF. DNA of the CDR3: TGTGCCAGCAGCTTGGCGAGCGGGGGGCCCAGGACCTACAATGAGCAGTTCTTC.

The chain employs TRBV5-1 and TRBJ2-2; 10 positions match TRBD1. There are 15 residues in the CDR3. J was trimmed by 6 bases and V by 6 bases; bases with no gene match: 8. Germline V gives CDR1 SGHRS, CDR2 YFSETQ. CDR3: CASTPGQGYPGELFF. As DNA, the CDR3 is TGCGCCAGCACCCCGGGACAGGGGTATCCCGGGGAGCTGTTTTTT.

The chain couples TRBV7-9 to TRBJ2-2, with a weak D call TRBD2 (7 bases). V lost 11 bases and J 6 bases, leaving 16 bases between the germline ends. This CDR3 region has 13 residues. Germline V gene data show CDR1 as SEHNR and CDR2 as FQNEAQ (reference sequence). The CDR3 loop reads CAPGAGAPGELFF. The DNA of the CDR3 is TGTGCCCCCGGTGCGGGGGCGCCCGGGGAGCTGTTTTTT.

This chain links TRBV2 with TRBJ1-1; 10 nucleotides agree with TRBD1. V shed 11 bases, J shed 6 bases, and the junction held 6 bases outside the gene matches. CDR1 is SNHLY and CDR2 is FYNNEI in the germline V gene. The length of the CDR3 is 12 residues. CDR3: CAGTGVGAEAFF. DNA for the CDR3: TGTGCCGGGACAGGGGTGGGGGCTGAAGCTTTCTTT.

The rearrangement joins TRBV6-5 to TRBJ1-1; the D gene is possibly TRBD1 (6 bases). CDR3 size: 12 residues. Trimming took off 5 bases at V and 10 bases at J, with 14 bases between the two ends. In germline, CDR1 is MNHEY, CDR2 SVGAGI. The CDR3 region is CASSATGKRAFF. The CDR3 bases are TGTGCCAGCAGTGCAACAGGGAAGAGAGCTTTCTTT.

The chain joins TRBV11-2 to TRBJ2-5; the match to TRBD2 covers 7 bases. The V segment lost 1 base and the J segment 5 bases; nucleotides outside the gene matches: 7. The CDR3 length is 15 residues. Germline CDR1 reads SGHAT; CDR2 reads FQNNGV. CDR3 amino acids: CASSLGGGNGETQYF. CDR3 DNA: TGTGCCAGCAGCTTAGGGGGGGGGAATGGGGAGACCCAGTACTTC.